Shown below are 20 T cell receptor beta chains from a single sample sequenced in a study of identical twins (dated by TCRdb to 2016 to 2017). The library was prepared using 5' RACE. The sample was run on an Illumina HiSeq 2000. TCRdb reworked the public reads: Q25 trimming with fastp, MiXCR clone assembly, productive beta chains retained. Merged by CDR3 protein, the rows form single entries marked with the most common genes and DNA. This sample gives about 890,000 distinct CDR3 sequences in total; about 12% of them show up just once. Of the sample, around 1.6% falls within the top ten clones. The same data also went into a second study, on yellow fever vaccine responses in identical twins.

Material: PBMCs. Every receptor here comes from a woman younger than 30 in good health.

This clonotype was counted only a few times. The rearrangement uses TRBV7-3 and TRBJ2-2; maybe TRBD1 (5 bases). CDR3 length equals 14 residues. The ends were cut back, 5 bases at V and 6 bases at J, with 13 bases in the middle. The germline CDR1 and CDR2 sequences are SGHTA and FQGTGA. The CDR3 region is CASSPSLGAGELFF. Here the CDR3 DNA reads TGTGCCAGCAGCCCGAGTCTAGGGGCCGGGGAGCTGTTTTTT. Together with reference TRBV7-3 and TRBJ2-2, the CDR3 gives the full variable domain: GAGVSQTPSNKVTEKGKYVELRCDPISGHTALYWYRQSLGQGPEFLIYFQGTGAADDSGLPNDRFFAVRPEGSVSTLKIQRTERGDSAVYLCASSPSLGAGELFFGEGSRLTVL.

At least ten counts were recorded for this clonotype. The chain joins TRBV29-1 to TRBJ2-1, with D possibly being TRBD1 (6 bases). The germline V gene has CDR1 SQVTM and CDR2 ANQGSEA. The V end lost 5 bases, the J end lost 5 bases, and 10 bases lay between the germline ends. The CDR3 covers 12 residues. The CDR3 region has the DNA TGCAGCGTTCGGAGGACAGACAATGAGCAGTTCTTC. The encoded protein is CSVRRTDNEQFF.

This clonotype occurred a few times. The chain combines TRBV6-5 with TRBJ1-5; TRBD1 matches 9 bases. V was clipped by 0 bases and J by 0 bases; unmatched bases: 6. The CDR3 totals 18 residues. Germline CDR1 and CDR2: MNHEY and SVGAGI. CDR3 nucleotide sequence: TGTGCCAGCAGTTACTCTAAACAGGGGGCCGTTAGCAATCAGCCCCAGCATTTT. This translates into CASSYSKQGAVSNQPQHF.

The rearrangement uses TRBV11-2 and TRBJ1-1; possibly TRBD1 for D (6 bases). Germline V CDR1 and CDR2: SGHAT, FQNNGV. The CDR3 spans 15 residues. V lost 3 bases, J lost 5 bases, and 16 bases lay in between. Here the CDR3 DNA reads TGTGCCAGCAGCTTCCTACAGGGAAGCGGAACTGAAGCTTTCTTT. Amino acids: CASSFLQGSGTEAFF.

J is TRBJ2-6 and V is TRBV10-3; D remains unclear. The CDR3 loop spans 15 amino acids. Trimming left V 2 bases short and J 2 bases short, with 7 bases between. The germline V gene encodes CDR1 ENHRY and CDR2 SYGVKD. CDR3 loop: CAISEVVAGANVLTF. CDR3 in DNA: TGTGCCATCAGTGAGGTCGTAGCTGGGGCCAACGTCCTGACTTTC.

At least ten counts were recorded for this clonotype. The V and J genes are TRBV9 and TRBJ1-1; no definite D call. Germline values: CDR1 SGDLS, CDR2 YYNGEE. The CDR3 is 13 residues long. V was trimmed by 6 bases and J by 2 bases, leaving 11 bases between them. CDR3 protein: CASKRETNTEAFF. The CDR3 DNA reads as TGTGCCAGCAAGAGAGAGACTAACACTGAAGCTTTCTTT. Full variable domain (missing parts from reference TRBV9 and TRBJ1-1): DSGVTQTPKHLITATGQRVTLRCSPRSGDLSVYWYQQSLDQGLQFLIQYYNGEERAKGNILERFSAQQFPDLHSELNLSSLELGDSALYFCASKRETNTEAFFGQGTRLTVV.

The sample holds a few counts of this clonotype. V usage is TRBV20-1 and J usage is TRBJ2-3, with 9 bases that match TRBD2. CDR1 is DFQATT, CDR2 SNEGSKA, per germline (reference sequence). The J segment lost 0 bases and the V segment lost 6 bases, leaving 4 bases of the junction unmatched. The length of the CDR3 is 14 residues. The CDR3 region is CSATLAGSTDTQYF. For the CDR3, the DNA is TGCAGTGCGACACTAGCGGGCAGCACAGATACGCAGTATTTT.

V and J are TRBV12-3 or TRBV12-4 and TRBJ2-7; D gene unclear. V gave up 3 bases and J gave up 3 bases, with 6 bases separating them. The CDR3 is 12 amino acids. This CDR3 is CASSFKGYEQYF. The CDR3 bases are TGTGCCAGCAGTTTCAAGGGCTACGAGCAGTACTTC.

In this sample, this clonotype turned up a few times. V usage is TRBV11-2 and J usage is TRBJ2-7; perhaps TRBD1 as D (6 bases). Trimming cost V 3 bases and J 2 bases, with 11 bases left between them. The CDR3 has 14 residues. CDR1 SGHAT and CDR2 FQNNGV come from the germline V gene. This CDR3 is CASSFGQLAYEQYV. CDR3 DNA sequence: TGTGCCAGCAGCTTTGGACAGCTAGCCTACGAGCAGTACGTC.

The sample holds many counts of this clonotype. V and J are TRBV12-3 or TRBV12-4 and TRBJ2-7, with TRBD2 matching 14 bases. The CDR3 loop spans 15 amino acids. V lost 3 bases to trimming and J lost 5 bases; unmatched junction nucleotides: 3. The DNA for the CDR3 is TGTGCCAGCAGTTTTGAGGGACTAGCGGGAGACGAGCAGTACTTC. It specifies CASSFEGLAGDEQYF.

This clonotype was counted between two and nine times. CDR3: CASSLRVGRQAYNEQFF. The CDR3 nucleotides read TGTGCCAGCAGCTTACGGGTGGGGAGACAGGCCTACAATGAGCAGTTCTTC. The rearrangement uses TRBV7-8 and TRBJ2-1; D is possibly TRBD1 (6 bases). In germline, CDR1 is SGHVS, CDR2 FQNEAQ. The CDR3 is made up of 17 amino acids. V lost 2 bases, J lost 2 bases, and 16 bases lay in between.

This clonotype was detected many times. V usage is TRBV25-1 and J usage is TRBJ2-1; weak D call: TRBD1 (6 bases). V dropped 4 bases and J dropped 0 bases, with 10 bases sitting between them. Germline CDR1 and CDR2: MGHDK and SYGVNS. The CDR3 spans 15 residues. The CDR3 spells CASSGTDFSYNEQFF. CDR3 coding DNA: TGTGCCAGCAGTGGGACAGACTTCTCCTACAATGAGCAGTTCTTC.

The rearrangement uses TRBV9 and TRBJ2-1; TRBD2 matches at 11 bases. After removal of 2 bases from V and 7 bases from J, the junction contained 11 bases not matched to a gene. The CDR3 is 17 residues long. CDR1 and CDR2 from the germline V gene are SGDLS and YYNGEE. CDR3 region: CASSVTPGTSGGNEQFF. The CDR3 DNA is TGTGCCAGCAGCGTCACCCCCGGGACTAGCGGTGGAAATGAGCAGTTCTTC.

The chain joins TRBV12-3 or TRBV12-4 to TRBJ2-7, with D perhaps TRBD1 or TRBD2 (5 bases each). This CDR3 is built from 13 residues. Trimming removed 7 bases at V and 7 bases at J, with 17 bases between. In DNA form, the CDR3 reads TGTGCCAGCATGAGAGGGGATGTGAGGGAGCAGTACTTC. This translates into CASMRGDVREQYF.

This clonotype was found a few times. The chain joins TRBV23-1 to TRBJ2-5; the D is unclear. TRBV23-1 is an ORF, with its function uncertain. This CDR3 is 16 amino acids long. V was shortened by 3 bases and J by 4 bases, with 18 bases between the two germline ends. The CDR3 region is CASSHGHTESGETQYF. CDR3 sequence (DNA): TGCGCCAGCAGTCACGGGCATACAGAATCTGGAGAGACCCAGTACTTC.

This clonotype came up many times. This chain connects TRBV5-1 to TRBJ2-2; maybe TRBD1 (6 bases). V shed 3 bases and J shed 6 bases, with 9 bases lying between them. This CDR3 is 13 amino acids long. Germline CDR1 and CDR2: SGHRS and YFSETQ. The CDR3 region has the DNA TGCGCCAGCAGCTACGGACAGTCCGGGGAGCTGTTTTTT. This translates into CASSYGQSGELFF.

The CDR3 loop reads CASSFRAQDTQYF. The CDR3 DNA follows: TGTGCCAGTAGCTTCCGGGCGCAAGATACGCAGTATTTT. V is TRBV19 and J is TRBJ2-3; D not resolved. Germline lookup yields CDR1 LNHDA and CDR2 SQIVND (reference sequence). Trimming shortened V by 6 bases and J by 5 bases, and 12 bases separated the two germline ends. The CDR3 runs to 13 residues.

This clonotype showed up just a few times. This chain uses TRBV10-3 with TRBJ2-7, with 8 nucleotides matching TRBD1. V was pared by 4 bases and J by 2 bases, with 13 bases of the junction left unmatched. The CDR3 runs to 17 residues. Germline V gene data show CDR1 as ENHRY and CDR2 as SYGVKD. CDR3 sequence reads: CAISGQPRDRSPYEQYV. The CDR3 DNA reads TGTGCCATCAGTGGACAACCCCGGGACAGGTCACCCTACGAGCAGTACGTC.

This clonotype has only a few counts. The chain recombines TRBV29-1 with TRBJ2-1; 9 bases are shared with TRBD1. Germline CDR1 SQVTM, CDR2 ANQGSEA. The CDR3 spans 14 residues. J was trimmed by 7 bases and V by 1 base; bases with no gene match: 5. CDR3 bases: TGCAGCGTTGAAGTAACAGGGGGCTTGAATGAGCAGTTCTTC. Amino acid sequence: CSVEVTGGLNEQFF.

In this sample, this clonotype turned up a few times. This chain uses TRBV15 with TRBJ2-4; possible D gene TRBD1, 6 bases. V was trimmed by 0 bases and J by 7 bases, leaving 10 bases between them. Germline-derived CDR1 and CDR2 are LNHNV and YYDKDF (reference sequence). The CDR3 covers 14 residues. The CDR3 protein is CATSRDRQGNIQYF. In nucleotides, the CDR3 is TGTGCCACCAGCAGAGATCGCCAGGGGAACATTCAGTACTTC.